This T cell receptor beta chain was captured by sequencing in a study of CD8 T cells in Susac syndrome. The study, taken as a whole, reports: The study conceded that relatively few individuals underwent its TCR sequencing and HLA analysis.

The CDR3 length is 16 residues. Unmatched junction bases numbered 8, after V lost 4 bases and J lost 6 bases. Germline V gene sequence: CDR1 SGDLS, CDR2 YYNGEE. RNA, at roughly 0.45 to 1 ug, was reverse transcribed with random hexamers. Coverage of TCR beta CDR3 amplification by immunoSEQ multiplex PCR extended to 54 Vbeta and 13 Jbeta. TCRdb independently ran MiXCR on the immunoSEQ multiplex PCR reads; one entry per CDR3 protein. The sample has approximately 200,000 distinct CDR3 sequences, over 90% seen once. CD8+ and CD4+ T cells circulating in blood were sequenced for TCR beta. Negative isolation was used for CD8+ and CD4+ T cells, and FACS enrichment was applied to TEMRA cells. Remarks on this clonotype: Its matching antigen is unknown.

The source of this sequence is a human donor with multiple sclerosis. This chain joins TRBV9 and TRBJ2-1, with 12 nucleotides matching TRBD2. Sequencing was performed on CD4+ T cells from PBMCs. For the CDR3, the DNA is TGTGCCAGCAGCCCCGGGCTAGCGGGGGGGGTCAATGAGCAGTTCTTC. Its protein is CASSPGLAGGVNEQFF.